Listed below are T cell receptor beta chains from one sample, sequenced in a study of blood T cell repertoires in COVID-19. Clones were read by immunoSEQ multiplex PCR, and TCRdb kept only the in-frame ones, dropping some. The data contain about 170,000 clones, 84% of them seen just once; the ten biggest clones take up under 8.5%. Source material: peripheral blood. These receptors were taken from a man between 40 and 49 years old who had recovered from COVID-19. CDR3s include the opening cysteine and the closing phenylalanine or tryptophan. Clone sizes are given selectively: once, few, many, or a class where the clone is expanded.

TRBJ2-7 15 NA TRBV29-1 CSVERTSGANYEQYF
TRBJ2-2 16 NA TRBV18 CASSSGLAGGTGELFF
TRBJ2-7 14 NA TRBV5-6 CASSLATGVHEQYF
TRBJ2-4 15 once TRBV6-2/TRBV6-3 CASSYNWAGENIQYF
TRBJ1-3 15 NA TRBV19 CASSILDILGNTIYF
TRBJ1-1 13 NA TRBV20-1 CSASRGTRSEAFF
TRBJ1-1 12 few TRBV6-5 CATSTGNTEAFF
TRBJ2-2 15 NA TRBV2 CASSERSSSPGELFF
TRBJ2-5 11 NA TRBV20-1 CSANRYETQYF
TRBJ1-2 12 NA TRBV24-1 CATSVGTDGYTF
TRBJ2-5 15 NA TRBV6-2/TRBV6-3 CASSYRSGRQETQYF
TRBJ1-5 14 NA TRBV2 CASSPDRGSQPQHF
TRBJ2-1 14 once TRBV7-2 CASSYRTSGGEQFF
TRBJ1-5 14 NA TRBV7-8 CASSPGTGNQPQHF
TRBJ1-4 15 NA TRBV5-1 CASSLTGATNEKLFF
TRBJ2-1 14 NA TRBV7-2 CASSLRPYNVEQFF
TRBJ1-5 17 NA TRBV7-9 CASSLGFGDRGQQPQHF